A selection of T cell receptor beta chains follows, all from one sample in a study of T cells after yellow fever vaccination. Each CDR3 protein gets one entry after TCRdb re-called the 5' RACE reads with MiXCR. The top ten clones hold about 33% of a sample with about 74,000 distinct CDR3 sequences, around 6.9% of them seen once. The source was CD8+ T cells sorted from PBMCs, collected around 5 days after the first yellow fever vaccination. Every receptor here comes from a man between 18 and 29 years old who received the YFV17D yellow fever vaccine. Each CDR3 is given with its conserved first and last residue. A D gene is named only where the DNA matches it firmly. Clone size, where shown, is once, few, many, or a class for clones that have expanded.

D gene,J gene,V gene,clone size,CDR3 DNA,CDR3 protein
TRBD2,TRBJ2-3,TRBV27,few,TGTGCCAGCAGTTCGGGACTAAACACAGATACGCAGTATTTT,CASSSGLNTDTQYF
NA,TRBJ1-6,TRBV19,NA,TGTGAATGGGATGGGCAAAATTCACCCCTCCACTTT,CEWDGQNSPLHF
NA,TRBJ2-7,TRBV5-1,many,TGCGCCAGCAGCCCAAGGACGGGACAAGACTACGAGCAGTACTTC,CASSPRTGQDYEQYF
TRBD1,TRBJ1-1,TRBV6-2/TRBV6-3,NA,TGTGCCAGCAGCCCCCTTTTAGGGGGCGCAGTAAAGATGAACACTGAAGCTTTCTTT,CASSPLLGGAVKMNTEAFF
NA,TRBJ2-2,TRBV5-1,few,TGCGCCAGCAGCCCAGAGACCACCGGGGAGCTGTTTTTT,CASSPETTGELFF
NA,TRBJ2-1,TRBV7-8,NA,TGTGCCAGCAGCCCGCTGAACGTAGGATCCTACAATGAGCAGTTCTTC,CASSPLNVGSYNEQFF
NA,TRBJ2-2,TRBV5-1,NA,TGCGCCAGTCTTAATACCGGGGAGCTGTTTTTT,CASLNTGELFF
NA,TRBJ1-1,TRBV30,NA,TGTGCCTGGAGACTGGGAGGGGGTACCACTGAAGCTTTCTTT,CAWRLGGGTTEAFF
NA,TRBJ2-1,TRBV15,NA,TGTGCCACCAGCAGAGATCTGGGCCGTACCGCTGAGCAGTTCTTC,CATSRDLGRTAEQFF
TRBD1,TRBJ2-1,TRBV5-4,NA,TGTGCCAGCAACCCCGGGACAGGGGGCCTTGGGCAGTTCTTC,CASNPGTGGLGQFF
NA,TRBJ2-3,TRBV5-4,NA,TGTGCCAGCAGGCTGAGGGAGGAGATCACAGATACGCAGTATTTT,CASRLREEITDTQYF
NA,TRBJ1-6,TRBV6-2/TRBV6-3,NA,TGTGCCAGCAGTTACTCCCCTCAGGCTTTGGATTCACCCCTCCACTTT,CASSYSPQALDSPLHF
TRBD2,TRBJ2-2,TRBV20-1,many,TGCAGTGCTAGAGATCTAGCGGGGGGCACCGGGGAGCTGTTTTTT,CSARDLAGGTGELFF
NA,TRBJ2-7,TRBV12-3/TRBV12-4,many,TGTGCCAGCGGCTTCTACGAGCAGTACTTC,CASGFYEQYF
TRBD2,TRBJ2-7,TRBV7-2,many,TGTGCCAGCAGCTTTACCGGGACTAGCGGGGGTTTATACGAGCAGTACTTC,CASSFTGTSGGLYEQYF
TRBD1,TRBJ1-4,TRBV15,many,TGTGCCACCAGCTACCGCTCAGGGGGAAAACTGTTTTTT,CATSYRSGGKLFF
NA,TRBJ1-5,TRBV12-3/TRBV12-4,NA,TGTGCCAGCAGTTTAGAGGGGCTGGTTAATCAGCCCCAGCATTTT,CASSLEGLVNQPQHF
NA,TRBJ1-5,TRBV7-4,NA,TGTGCCAGCAGCCTACCAGGGGTTGTCAATCAGCCCCAGCATTTT,CASSLPGVVNQPQHF
NA,TRBJ1-4,TRBV9,few,TGTGCCAGCAGCGTCGGCGGATCAACTAATGAAAAACTGTTTTTT,CASSVGGSTNEKLFF
NA,TRBJ2-1,TRBV3-1,NA,TGTGCCAGCAGCCAAGAACTCGGCTCCTACAATGAGCAGTTCTTC,CASSQELGSYNEQFF
NA,TRBJ2-3,TRBV4-3,NA,TGCGCCAGCAGCCAAGATAACGGACGCACAGATACGCAGTATTTT,CASSQDNGRTDTQYF
TRBD1,TRBJ2-2,TRBV7-9,many,TGTGCCAGCAGCCGGACAGGAGGTACCGGGGAGCTGTTTTTT,CASSRTGGTGELFF
NA,TRBJ1-1,TRBV7-3,NA,TGTGCCAGCAGCCCTTGGGGATCAGGGACTGAAGCTTTCTTT,CASSPWGSGTEAFF
NA,TRBJ2-7,TRBV7-6,few,TGTGCCAGCAGCTTAGCCCCGGGGGCCACCTACGAGCAGTACTTC,CASSLAPGATYEQYF
NA,TRBJ1-2,TRBV27,NA,TGTGCCAGCAGTTTGCACGCTAACTATGGCTACACCTTC,CASSLHANYGYTF
TRBD1,TRBJ2-2,TRBV12-3/TRBV12-4,few,TGTGCCAGCAGCCACCCGACAGGGGAGGAAGTCGGGGAGCTGTTTTTT,CASSHPTGEEVGELFF
NA,TRBJ2-7,TRBV20-1,few,TGCAGTGCTCCCTATGGACAGACCTACGAGCAGTACTTC,CSAPYGQTYEQYF
NA,TRBJ2-5,TRBV5-1,few,TGCGCCAGCAGCTTGCCGGGGGAGACCCAGTACTTC,CASSLPGETQYF
NA,TRBJ2-4,TRBV7-2,NA,TGTGCCAGCCTCTCGGGCAGAGAAAACATTCAGTACTTC,CASLSGRENIQYF
NA,TRBJ2-1,TRBV6-1,NA,TGTGCCAGCAGTCAACAGCTTCTTAGCTCCTACAATGAGCAGTTCTTC,CASSQQLLSSYNEQFF
NA,TRBJ2-1,TRBV7-9,many,TGTGCCAGCAGCTGGTCGAATGAGCAGTTCTTC,CASSWSNEQFF
NA,TRBJ2-3,TRBV7-9,many,TGTGCCAGCAGCTTATCCTGGGACGCTCTAAATACGCAGTATTTT,CASSLSWDALNTQYF
TRBD1,TRBJ2-2,TRBV5-5,many,TGTGCCAGCAGCTCCTATGACAGGGTGAACACCGGGGAGCTGTTTTTT,CASSSYDRVNTGELFF
TRBD2,TRBJ2-7,TRBV4-3,NA,TGCGCCAGCAGCCAAGGGGAGGGGAGCTCCTACGAGCAGTACTTC,CASSQGEGSSYEQYF
NA,TRBJ1-1,TRBV19,few,TGTGCCAGTAGTGACTCAGGGAACACTGAAGCTTTCTTT,CASSDSGNTEAFF
TRBD1,TRBJ1-1,TRBV7-8,many,TGTGCCAGCAGCCCTCACCAGGGGGCAGACACTGAAGCTTTCTTT,CASSPHQGADTEAFF
TRBD2,TRBJ2-1,TRBV7-2,NA,TGTGCCAGCAGCCTAGCGGGGGTTTTGAGGGGTGAGCAGTTCTTC,CASSLAGVLRGEQFF
NA,TRBJ1-5,TRBV7-6,few,TGTGCCAGCAGCTCCGGGACGCCGGACCAGCCCCAGCATTTT,CASSSGTPDQPQHF
NA,TRBJ2-5,TRBV5-5,many,TGTGCCAGCAGCTTGGAGTCGGGTGAGACCCAGTACTTC,CASSLESGETQYF
NA,TRBJ2-5,TRBV11-2,NA,TGTGCCAGCAGCCCGAGTGGGGCAGGGTATCAGGAGACCCAGTACTTC,CASSPSGAGYQETQYF
NA,TRBJ1-2,TRBV4-3,few,TGCGCCAGCAGCCAAGATCGAGTTTTGGGCTTAAGGGATGGCTACACCTTC,CASSQDRVLGLRDGYTF
NA,TRBJ2-7,TRBV4-2,few,TGTGCCAGCAGCCAAGAATTTCAGGGCTACGAGCAGTACTTC,CASSQEFQGYEQYF
NA,TRBJ1-1,TRBV3-1,NA,TGTGCCAGCAGCCAAGCAAGCCTCAGAACTGAAGCTTTCTTT,CASSQASLRTEAFF
NA,TRBJ2-5,TRBV4-1,many,TGCGCCAGCAGCCAAGAGGGGGGTGAGGAGACCCAGTACTTC,CASSQEGGEETQYF